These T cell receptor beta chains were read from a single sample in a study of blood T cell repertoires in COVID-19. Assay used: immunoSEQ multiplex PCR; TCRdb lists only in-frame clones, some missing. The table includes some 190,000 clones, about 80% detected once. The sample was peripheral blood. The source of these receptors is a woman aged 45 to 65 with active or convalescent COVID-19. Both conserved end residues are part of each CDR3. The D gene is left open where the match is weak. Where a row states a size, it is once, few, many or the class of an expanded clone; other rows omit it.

cdr3_aa: CASSPRQGASGNTIYF; cdr3_nt: TGTGCCAGCAGCCCTAGACAGGGAGCCTCTGGAAACACCATATATTTT; j_call: TRBJ1-3; clone_size: NA; d_call: TRBD1; v_call: TRBV3-1/TRBV3-2
cdr3_aa: CASSIGGPYSNQPQHF; cdr3_nt: TGTGCCAGTAGTATAGGGGGGCCCTATAGCAATCAGCCCCAGCATTTT; j_call: TRBJ1-5; clone_size: NA; d_call: NA; v_call: TRBV19
cdr3_aa: CASSRGTGDLTGGGYTF; cdr3_nt: TGTGCCAGCAGCCGCGGGACAGGGGACCTCACTGGGGGTGGCTACACCTTC; j_call: TRBJ1-2; clone_size: NA; d_call: TRBD1; v_call: TRBV7-3
cdr3_aa: CASTRGLPGELFF; cdr3_nt: TGTGCCAGCACCCGGGGACTCCCCGGGGAGCTGTTTTTT; j_call: TRBJ2-2; clone_size: NA; d_call: NA; v_call: TRBV28
cdr3_aa: CASSYVPYLAGGEGSTEAFF; cdr3_nt: TGTGCCAGCAGTTACGTCCCATATCTCGCAGGGGGTGAGGGGTCCACTGAAGCTTTCTTT; j_call: TRBJ1-1; clone_size: NA; d_call: TRBD1; v_call: TRBV6-2/TRBV6-3
cdr3_aa: CASSPWTDYNEQFF; cdr3_nt: TGCGCCAGCAGCCCCTGGACTGATTACAATGAGCAGTTCTTC; j_call: TRBJ2-1; clone_size: NA; d_call: NA; v_call: TRBV5-1
cdr3_aa: CASSQEAGVNNEQFF; cdr3_nt: TGCGCCAGCAGCCAAGAAGCGGGAGTTAACAATGAGCAGTTCTTC; j_call: TRBJ2-1; clone_size: NA; d_call: TRBD2; v_call: TRBV4-3
cdr3_aa: CASSLTDKLNF; cdr3_nt: TGTGCCAGCAGCTTAACAGATAAGCTGAACTTT; j_call: TRBJ1-1; clone_size: NA; d_call: NA; v_call: TRBV5-8
cdr3_aa: CASSPAQFNEQFF; cdr3_nt: TGTGCCAGCTCACCTGCGCAATTCAATGAGCAGTTCTTC; j_call: TRBJ2-1; clone_size: NA; d_call: NA; v_call: TRBV18
cdr3_aa: CASSLPDRVGSYEQYF; cdr3_nt: TGTGCCAGCAGCTTACCGGACAGGGTAGGGTCCTACGAGCAGTACTTC; j_call: TRBJ2-7; clone_size: NA; d_call: TRBD1; v_call: TRBV7-9
cdr3_aa: CASSLGQGKETQYF; cdr3_nt: TGTGCCAGCAGTCTTGGACAGGGGAAAGAGACCCAGTACTTC; j_call: TRBJ2-5; clone_size: NA; d_call: TRBD1; v_call: TRBV27
cdr3_aa: CASSLTGILETQYF; cdr3_nt: TGTGCCAGCAGCTTGACAGGGATTTTAGAGACCCAGTACTTC; j_call: TRBJ2-5; clone_size: NA; d_call: TRBD1; v_call: TRBV7-2
cdr3_aa: CSVTGLALSSYNEQFF; cdr3_nt: TGCAGCGTCACGGGACTAGCGCTTAGCTCCTACAATGAGCAGTTCTTC; j_call: TRBJ2-1; clone_size: NA; d_call: TRBD2; v_call: TRBV29-1
cdr3_aa: CASSLQGDGETQYF; cdr3_nt: TGCGCCAGCAGCCTCCAGGGGGATGGAGAGACCCAGTACTTC; j_call: TRBJ2-5; clone_size: NA; d_call: TRBD1; v_call: TRBV4-3
cdr3_aa: CATSDPRATHEKLFF; cdr3_nt: TGTGCCACCAGTGATCCTCGCGCTACCCATGAAAAACTGTTTTTT; j_call: TRBJ1-4; clone_size: NA; d_call: NA; v_call: TRBV24-1
cdr3_aa: CASSLLGEQTQYF; cdr3_nt: TGTGCCAGCAGCTTGCTAGGGGAACAGACCCAGTACTTC; j_call: TRBJ2-5; clone_size: NA; d_call: NA; v_call: TRBV5-5
cdr3_aa: CASSYESAGEETQYF; cdr3_nt: TGTGCCAGCAGTTACGAGAGTGCCGGGGAGGAGACCCAGTACTTC; j_call: TRBJ2-5; clone_size: NA; d_call: NA; v_call: TRBV6-5
cdr3_aa: CAISPGLAGDYNEQFF; cdr3_nt: TGTGCCATCAGCCCGGGACTAGCGGGGGACTACAATGAGCAGTTCTTC; j_call: TRBJ2-1; clone_size: NA; d_call: TRBD2; v_call: TRBV10-3
cdr3_aa: CAISLADEQYF; cdr3_nt: TGTGCCATCAGCCTAGCAGACGAGCAGTACTTC; j_call: TRBJ2-7; clone_size: NA; d_call: NA; v_call: TRBV10-3
cdr3_aa: CASSVGPTSSGNTIYF; cdr3_nt: TGTGCCAGTAGTGTGGGACCGACTAGCTCTGGAAACACCATATATTTT; j_call: TRBJ1-3; clone_size: NA; d_call: NA; v_call: TRBV19
cdr3_aa: CSVQTGGNEKLFF; cdr3_nt: TGCAGCGTCCAGACAGGGGGTAATGAAAAACTGTTTTTT; j_call: TRBJ1-4; clone_size: once; d_call: TRBD1; v_call: TRBV29-1
cdr3_aa: CASSPRLDGTGELFF; cdr3_nt: TGTGCCAGCAGCCCCCGGCTAGATGGCACCGGGGAGCTGTTTTTT; j_call: TRBJ2-2; clone_size: NA; d_call: NA; v_call: TRBV3-1/TRBV3-2
cdr3_aa: CASSRRGFYGYTF; cdr3_nt: TGTGCCAGTAGTAGGAGAGGATTCTATGGCTACACCTTC; j_call: TRBJ1-2; clone_size: NA; d_call: NA; v_call: TRBV19
cdr3_aa: CAWRGGSLSGNTIYF; cdr3_nt: TGTGCCTGGAGGGGTGGTAGCCTCTCTGGAAACACCATATATTTT; j_call: TRBJ1-3; clone_size: few; d_call: NA; v_call: TRBV30
cdr3_aa: CASSSQGGDYGYTF; cdr3_nt: TGTGCCAGCAGCTCCCAGGGAGGGGACTATGGCTACACCTTC; j_call: TRBJ1-2; clone_size: NA; d_call: NA; v_call: TRBV7-3
cdr3_aa: CASSREPNTGELFF; cdr3_nt: TGTGCCAGCAGTAGGGAGCCGAACACCGGGGAGCTGTTTTTT; j_call: TRBJ2-2; clone_size: NA; d_call: NA; v_call: TRBV7-3
cdr3_aa: CASSSNSDGYTF; cdr3_nt: TGTGCCAGCAGCAGTAACTCCGATGGCTACACCTTC; j_call: TRBJ1-2; clone_size: few; d_call: NA; v_call: TRBV11-3
cdr3_aa: CASSLGQAQETQYF; cdr3_nt: TGCGCCAGCAGCTTGGGGCAGGCTCAAGAGACCCAGTACTTC; j_call: TRBJ2-5; clone_size: NA; d_call: NA; v_call: TRBV5-1
cdr3_aa: CASKPRQGALGYTF; cdr3_nt: TGTGCCAGCAAGCCGAGACAGGGGGCGCTTGGCTACACCTTC; j_call: TRBJ1-2; clone_size: NA; d_call: TRBD1; v_call: TRBV27
cdr3_aa: CASSYLPIIGGGTEAFF; cdr3_nt: TGTGCCAGCAGTTACTTACCCATCATCGGGGGTGGGACTGAAGCTTTCTTT; j_call: TRBJ1-1; clone_size: NA; d_call: NA; v_call: TRBV6-2/TRBV6-3
cdr3_aa: CASSPLGGERMNTEAFF; cdr3_nt: TGTGCCAGCTCACCACTTGGGGGCGAACGAATGAACACTGAAGCTTTCTTT; j_call: TRBJ1-1; clone_size: few; d_call: NA; v_call: TRBV18
cdr3_aa: CASSLGNVYSGNTIYF; cdr3_nt: TGCGCCAGCAGCTTGGGTAACGTCTACTCTGGAAACACCATATATTTT; j_call: TRBJ1-3; clone_size: NA; d_call: NA; v_call: TRBV5-1
cdr3_aa: CASSQDWGDTGSKNIQYF; cdr3_nt: TGCGCCAGCAGCCAAGATTGGGGCGACACAGGGAGCAAAAACATTCAGTACTTC; j_call: TRBJ2-4; clone_size: NA; d_call: NA; v_call: TRBV4-3
cdr3_aa: CASREQGGYGYTF; cdr3_nt: TGTGCCAGCAGAGAACAGGGGGGCTATGGCTACACCTTC; j_call: TRBJ1-2; clone_size: NA; d_call: TRBD1; v_call: TRBV7-2
cdr3_aa: CASHNRGETQYF; cdr3_nt: TGTGCCAGTCATAACCGAGGGGAGACCCAGTACTTC; j_call: TRBJ2-5; clone_size: NA; d_call: NA; v_call: TRBV18
cdr3_aa: CASSRTANTGELFF; cdr3_nt: TGTGCCAGCAGCCGGACAGCGAACACCGGGGAGCTGTTTTTT; j_call: TRBJ2-2; clone_size: many; d_call: NA; v_call: TRBV3-1/TRBV3-2
cdr3_aa: CASSQDTRDRVGYTF; cdr3_nt: TGCGCCAGCAGCCAAGATACAAGGGACAGGGTCGGCTACACCTTC; j_call: TRBJ1-2; clone_size: once; d_call: TRBD1; v_call: TRBV4-3
cdr3_aa: CASSLRGRDETQYF; cdr3_nt: TGTGCCAGCTCGCTTAGGGGCAGGGATGAGACCCAGTACTTC; j_call: TRBJ2-5; clone_size: NA; d_call: NA; v_call: TRBV18
cdr3_aa: CASSLGNGYGYTF; cdr3_nt: TGTGCCAGCAGCTTAGGTAACGGCTATGGCTACACCTTC; j_call: TRBJ1-2; clone_size: NA; d_call: NA; v_call: TRBV7-9
cdr3_aa: CASRASLTVLSTDTQYF; cdr3_nt: TGTGCCAGCAGGGCTAGCCTAACAGTCCTCAGCACAGATACGCAGTATTTT; j_call: TRBJ2-3; clone_size: NA; d_call: NA; v_call: TRBV2
cdr3_aa: CASSLLPPQGNEQFF; cdr3_nt: TGTGCCAGCAGTTTATTGCCCCCACAGGGTAATGAGCAGTTCTTC; j_call: TRBJ2-1; clone_size: once; d_call: NA; v_call: TRBV28
cdr3_aa: CASSPLLAEETQYF; cdr3_nt: TGTGCCAGCAGCCCCCTCCTAGCAGAAGAGACCCAGTACTTC; j_call: TRBJ2-5; clone_size: once; d_call: NA; v_call: TRBV11-2
cdr3_aa: CASSKGDRGPYNEQFF; cdr3_nt: TGTGCCAGCAGCAAAGGGGACAGGGGCCCGTACAATGAGCAGTTCTTC; j_call: TRBJ2-1; clone_size: NA; d_call: TRBD1; v_call: TRBV7-9
cdr3_aa: CSASRQGVGSSYGYTF; cdr3_nt: TGCAGTGCTAGTCGCCAGGGGGTGGGGAGTAGCTATGGCTACACCTTC; j_call: TRBJ1-2; clone_size: once; d_call: TRBD1; v_call: TRBV20-1
cdr3_aa: CASSPSGSPETQYF; cdr3_nt: TGTGCCAGCAGCCCATCGGGATCACCCGAGACCCAGTACTTC; j_call: TRBJ2-5; clone_size: NA; d_call: NA; v_call: TRBV7-3
cdr3_aa: CASGLGQVSHEQYF; cdr3_nt: TGTGCTAGTGGTTTGGGGCAGGTCTCCCACGAGCAGTACTTC; j_call: TRBJ2-7; clone_size: NA; d_call: NA; v_call: TRBV12-5
cdr3_aa: CSVVFGTSGKVEQYF; cdr3_nt: TGCAGCGTTGTGTTTGGGACTAGCGGGAAGGTCGAGCAGTACTTC; j_call: TRBJ2-7; clone_size: NA; d_call: TRBD2; v_call: TRBV29-1
cdr3_aa: CASSLRRDTDTQYF; cdr3_nt: TGTGCCAGCAGCTTAAGGCGGGACACAGATACGCAGTATTTT; j_call: TRBJ2-3; clone_size: NA; d_call: NA; v_call: TRBV7-2
cdr3_aa: CASSDPGQGNEKLFF; cdr3_nt: TGTGCCAGCAGTGACCCGGGACAGGGGAATGAAAAACTGTTTTTT; j_call: TRBJ1-4; clone_size: many; d_call: TRBD1; v_call: TRBV6-1
cdr3_aa: CASTGDSYNSPLHF; cdr3_nt: TGTGCCAGCACAGGGGATTCGTATAATTCACCCCTCCACTTT; j_call: TRBJ1-6; clone_size: few; d_call: NA; v_call: TRBV6-5
cdr3_aa: CASSQDGHGTRSPYEQYF; cdr3_nt: TGCGCCAGCAGCCAAGACGGCCACGGGACTAGATCGCCCTACGAGCAGTACTTC; j_call: TRBJ2-7; clone_size: many; d_call: TRBD2; v_call: TRBV4-3
cdr3_aa: CASSLTGGYSYNEQFF; cdr3_nt: TGTGCCAGCAGCTTAACAGGCGGTTACTCCTACAATGAGCAGTTCTTC; j_call: TRBJ2-1; clone_size: few; d_call: NA; v_call: TRBV11-2
cdr3_aa: CASDNGGGAYTEAFF; cdr3_nt: TGTGCCAGCGATAATGGGGGGGGCGCATACACTGAAGCTTTCTTT; j_call: TRBJ1-1; clone_size: few; d_call: NA; v_call: TRBV19
cdr3_aa: CAWEQGPTGYIF; cdr3_nt: TGTGCCTGGGAACAGGGTCCGACTGGCTACATCTTC; j_call: TRBJ1-2; clone_size: NA; d_call: NA; v_call: TRBV30
cdr3_aa: CASSQGGGSTDTQYF; cdr3_nt: TGTGCCAGCAGCCAAGGTGGCGGTAGCACAGATACGCAGTATTTT; j_call: TRBJ2-3; clone_size: NA; d_call: NA; v_call: TRBV14